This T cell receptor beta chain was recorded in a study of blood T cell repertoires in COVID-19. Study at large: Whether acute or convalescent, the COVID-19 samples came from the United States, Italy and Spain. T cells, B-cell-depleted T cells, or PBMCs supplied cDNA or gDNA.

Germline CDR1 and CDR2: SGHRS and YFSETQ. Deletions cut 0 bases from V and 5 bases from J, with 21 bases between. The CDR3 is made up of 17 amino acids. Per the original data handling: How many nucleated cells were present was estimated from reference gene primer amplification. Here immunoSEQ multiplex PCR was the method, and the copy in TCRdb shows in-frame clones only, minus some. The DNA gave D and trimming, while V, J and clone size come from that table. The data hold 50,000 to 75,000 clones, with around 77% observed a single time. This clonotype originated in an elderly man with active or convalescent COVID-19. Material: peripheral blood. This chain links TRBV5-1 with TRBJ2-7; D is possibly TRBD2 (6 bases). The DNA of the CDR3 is TGCGCCAGCAGCTTGGGGACTAATGGGCTAGTGGTTGACGAGCAGTACTTC. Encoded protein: CASSLGTNGLVVDEQYF.